The rows below give T cell receptor beta chains drawn from one sample of a study of blood T cell repertoires in COVID-19. Clones were read by immunoSEQ multiplex PCR, and TCRdb kept only the in-frame ones, dropping some. Of about 44,000 clones in the sample, 84% were seen once. Source material: peripheral blood. The receptors here all came from a human donor in a cohort sampled during active COVID-19. Both conserved end residues are part of each CDR3. A D gene is named only where the DNA matches it firmly. Expanded clones get a size class; other rows say once, few or many, or leave the size out.

v_call	j_call	d_call	clone_size	cdr3_aa	cdr3_nt
TRBV3-1/TRBV3-2	TRBJ2-1	TRBD2	-	CASSPGGAYNEQFF	TGTGCCAGCAGCCCGGGGGGGGCCTACAATGAGCAGTTCTTC
TRBV28	TRBJ1-2	-	-	CASTSNYGYTF	TGTGCCAGCACTTCGAACTATGGCTACACCTTC
TRBV19	TRBJ2-1	-	-	CASSILTGGGEQFF	TGTGCCAGTAGTATACTAACAGGGGGAGGGGAGCAGTTCTTC
TRBV2	TRBJ2-5	TRBD1	once	CASTRDRGGEETQYF	TGTGCCAGCACCCGGGACAGGGGAGGGGAAGAGACCCAGTACTTC
TRBV11-1	TRBJ2-5	TRBD2	-	CASSPLLAGQETQYF	TGTGCCAGCAGCCCACTCTTAGCGGGGCAGGAGACCCAGTACTTC
TRBV7-9	TRBJ2-1	TRBD1	once	CASSLIIRTGITMKQFF	TGTGCCAGCAGCTTAATAATCCGGACAGGGATTACAATGAAGCAGTTCTTC
TRBV19	TRBJ1-1	-	-	CASSTGAWNTEAFF	TGTGCCAGTAGTACCGGAGCTTGGAACACTGAAGCTTTCTTT
TRBV9	TRBJ2-5	-	-	CASSVRGFRGETQYF	TGTGCCAGCAGCGTAAGAGGATTCAGGGGAGAGACCCAGTACTTC
TRBV18	TRBJ2-7	TRBD1	-	CASSPSTGLTYEQYF	TGTGCCAGCTCCCCGTCGACAGGGTTAACCTACGAGCAGTACTTC
TRBV7-2	TRBJ2-3	TRBD2	-	CASSTKTSGGASPDTQYF	TGTGCCAGCAGCACGAAGACTAGCGGGGGGGCGTCTCCTGATACGCAGTATTTT
TRBV5-5	TRBJ2-7	-	-	CASSLAAGTNYEQYF	TGTGCCAGCAGCTTGGCTGCTGGGACAAACTACGAGCAGTACTTC
TRBV6-6	TRBJ2-1	-	few	CASSTRGSYNEQFF	TGTGCCAGCAGTACCAGGGGCTCCTACAATGAGCAGTTCTTC
TRBV7-2	TRBJ2-3	TRBD1	-	CASSLAQGPDTQYF	TGTGCCAGCAGCTTAGCACAGGGGCCAGATACGCAGTATTTT
TRBV10-3	TRBJ1-2	TRBD1	-	CAISLQGADYGYTF	TGTGCCATCAGCCTACAGGGGGCGGACTATGGCTACACCTTC
TRBV7-3	TRBJ2-1	TRBD2	-	CASSLSLAGGNEQFF	TGTGCCAGCAGCTTATCCCTAGCGGGGGGGAATGAGCAGTTCTTC
TRBV6-4	TRBJ2-1	TRBD2	-	CASTPLAGAYNEQFF	TGTGCCAGCACCCCTCTAGCGGGGGCCTACAATGAGCAGTTCTTC
TRBV3-1/TRBV3-2	TRBJ2-1	-	-	CASSQQDSNEQFF	TGTGCCAGCAGCCAACAGGACAGTAATGAGCAGTTCTTC
TRBV11-2	TRBJ2-3	TRBD2	-	CASSVLGTSGYTDTQYF	TGTGCCAGCAGCGTTTTGGGGACTAGCGGATACACAGATACGCAGTATTTT
TRBV11-2	TRBJ2-1	-	-	CASSDRDYNEQFF	TGTGCCAGCAGCGACCGGGACTACAATGAGCAGTTCTTC
TRBV5-8	TRBJ2-5	-	-	CASSLVVGGHETQYF	TGTGCCAGCAGCTTGGTGGTGGGGGGGCACGAGACCCAGTACTTC
TRBV29-1	TRBJ2-1	-	few	CSVERGSGEGEQFF	TGCAGCGTTGAAAGAGGATCAGGGGAGGGTGAGCAGTTCTTC
TRBV6-5	TRBJ1-6	TRBD1	-	CASRGQGYNSPLHF	TGTGCCAGCAGGGGACAGGGCTATAATTCACCCCTCCACTTT
TRBV9	TRBJ2-3	-	-	CASSVASGWTDTQYF	TGTGCCAGCAGCGTAGCGAGCGGCTGGACAGATACGCAGTATTTT
TRBV27	TRBJ2-2	TRBD2	-	CASGGLAGKNTGELFF	TGTGCCAGCGGCGGGCTAGCGGGGAAGAACACCGGGGAGCTGTTTTTT
TRBV5-1	TRBJ1-2	-	-	CASSQVMGYGYTF	TGCGCCAGCAGCCAGGTTATGGGCTATGGCTACACCTTC
TRBV7-3	TRBJ1-1	TRBD1	few	CASSQRDRNTEAFF	TGTGCCAGCAGCCAACGGGACAGGAACACTGAAGCTTTCTTT
TRBV10-3	TRBJ1-3	-	-	CATSAGGPSGNTIYF	TGTGCCACCTCCGCGGGCGGGCCCTCTGGAAACACCATATATTTT
TRBV11-1	TRBJ1-6	TRBD1	-	CASSRQGDSPLHF	TGTGCCAGCAGCCGACAGGGGGATTCACCCCTCCACTTT
TRBV19	TRBJ2-5	TRBD2	-	CASSAGLAGWQETQYF	TGTGCCAGTAGTGCGGGACTAGCGGGGTGGCAAGAGACCCAGTACTTC
TRBV2	TRBJ1-5	-	-	CASTVVRSNQPQHF	TGTGCCAGCACCGTCGTAAGGAGTAATCAGCCTCAGCATTTT
TRBV6-2/TRBV6-3	TRBJ1-2	-	once	CASSLQGTYGYTF	TGTGCCAGCAGTCTACAGGGTACTTATGGCTACACCTTC
TRBV10-1	TRBJ2-1	-	-	CASSEAGAYNEQFF	TGCGCCAGCAGTGAGGCGGGGGCTTACAATGAGCAGTTCTTC
TRBV7-6	TRBJ1-6	-	few	CASSPGQGSNSPLHF	TGTGCCAGCAGCCCAGGGCAAGGGTCGAATTCACCCCTCCACTTT
TRBV6-5	TRBJ2-7	-	-	CASSYSTGGYEQYF	TGTGCCAGCAGTTACTCAACGGGTGGCTACGAGCAGTACTTC
TRBV5-1	TRBJ2-3	TRBD2	-	CASSLGSSGSTDTQYF	TGCGCCAGCAGCTTGGGGTCTAGCGGGAGCACAGATACGCAGTATTTT
TRBV7-9	TRBJ2-3	TRBD2	-	CASSSSGGGTQYF	TGTGCCAGCAGCTCCAGCGGGGGAGGAACGCAGTATTTT
TRBV4-2	TRBJ2-1	TRBD2	few	CASSQDPGAGGHNEQFF	TGTGCCAGCAGCCAAGATCCAGGAGCGGGGGGTCACAATGAGCAGTTCTTC
TRBV12-3/TRBV12-4	TRBJ1-6	-	-	CASSSGNSPLHF	TGTGCCAGCAGTTCAGGGAATTCACCCCTCCACTTT
TRBV27	TRBJ1-6	TRBD1	-	CASRLGTAGDNSPLHF	TGTGCCAGCAGACTGGGGACAGCGGGGGATAATTCACCCCTCCACTTT
TRBV15	TRBJ2-5	TRBD2	-	CATSRIGLAEETQYF	TGTGCCACCAGCAGGATAGGACTAGCGGAAGAGACCCAGTACTTC
TRBV6-1	TRBJ1-5	-	-	CASSEALGRVGENSNQPQHF	TGTGCCAGCAGTGAAGCCCTAGGCAGGGTAGGGGAAAATAGCAATCAGCCCCAGCATTTT
TRBV10-2	TRBJ2-4	-	once	CASSDNEGKGNIQYF	TGCGCCAGCAGTGATAACGAGGGAAAAGGAAACATTCAGTACTTC
TRBV5-4	TRBJ2-7	-	once	CASSPGFDYSYEQYF	TGTGCCAGCAGCCCCGGTTTCGACTACTCCTACGAGCAGTACTTC
TRBV7-8	TRBJ2-5	TRBD2	-	CASSPLGAGEGETQYF	TGTGCCAGCAGCCCGCTGGGAGCGGGGGAGGGAGAGACCCAGTACTTC
TRBV30	TRBJ2-7	-	-	CAWREPGGRRSSYEQYF	TGTGCCTGGAGGGAGCCCGGAGGGAGGAGAAGCTCCTACGAGCAGTACTTC
TRBV14	TRBJ1-2	TRBD1	-	CASSHYRGRYGYTF	TGTGCCAGCAGCCACTACAGGGGGCGCTATGGCTACACCTTC
TRBV24-1	TRBJ2-3	-	-	CATSDSGMSTDTQYF	TGTGCCACCAGTGATTCAGGGATGAGCACAGATACGCAGTATTTT
TRBV5-4	TRBJ2-3	TRBD1	-	CASSQGGQGYLHTQYF	TGTGCCAGCAGCCAAGGCGGACAGGGCTACCTTCATACGCAGTATTTT
TRBV4-3	TRBJ1-2	-	-	CASSQVIAGRGYTF	TGCGCCAGCAGCCAAGTGATAGCAGGGCGTGGCTACACCTTC
TRBV5-4	TRBJ2-1	-	-	CASSADNEQFF	TGTGCCAGCAGCGCAGACAATGAGCAGTTCTTC